This T cell receptor (beta chain) was profiled in a study of T-cell memory formation after mild COVID-19. General observations from the study: Day 37-peaking second-wave clones had unconfirmed SARS-CoV-2 specificity. Cross-reactive memory seemingly joined, as some responding clones were found in pre-infection memory. Contracting clones from day 15 to 85 showed balanced CD4/CD8; later expanders favored CD4+.

In its sample, this clonotype was seen many times. As yet, its antigen is unknown. TCRdb re-called the 5' RACE reads through MiXCR, storing one row per CDR3 protein. The sample has around 510,000 distinct CDR3 sequences, about a fifth seen once. Specimen: PBMCs or a T cell subset sorted from them (not recorded which). This receptor was obtained from an adult woman who had mild COVID-19 (a few samples of this study predate the infection). Cell type and time point are not known.

In DNA, the CDR3 is TGTGCCAGCAGCTCAGCTAGCGGGGGGGCATTCGGAGAGACCCAGTACTTC. Protein: CASSSASGGAFGETQYF. The rearrangement links TRBV7-9 to TRBJ2-5, with 12 bases aligning to TRBD2. The V segment lost 4 bases and the J segment 4 bases; nucleotides outside the gene matches: 10. Germline-derived CDR1 and CDR2 are SEHNR and FQNEAQ (reference sequence). The CDR3 runs to 17 residues.